This T cell receptor beta chain was captured in a study of blood T cell repertoires in COVID-19. The assay was immunoSEQ multiplex PCR, and TCRdb's table has in-frame clones only and misses some. The table shows around 200,000 clones, with nearly 90% occurring only once. This clonotype was obtained from a woman aged 18-35 years who had recovered from COVID-19. The sequenced sample was peripheral blood.

The CDR3 bases are TGCGCCAGCAGCCAAGTGGCCCCGGGACTAGTCACAGATACGCAGTATTTT. Translated: CASSQVAPGLVTDTQYF. The genes are TRBV4-1 and TRBJ2-3; 8 bases map to TRBD2. Germline loops: CDR1 MGHRA, CDR2 YSYEKL. The CDR3 is 17 amino acids. The J segment lost 2 bases and the V segment lost 1 base, leaving 8 bases of the junction unmatched.